The source of this T cell receptor (beta chain) is a study of identical twins. Trimming took off 6 bases at V and 3 bases at J, with 19 bases between the two ends. CDR1 MDHEN and CDR2 SYDVKM come from the germline V gene. This CDR3 has 16 amino acids. At least ten counts were recorded for this clonotype. TCRdb recomputed calls from the 5' RACE reads with MiXCR, one row per CDR3 protein. The table shows roughly 240,000 distinct CDR3 sequences, with roughly 7% occurring only once. The data were also submitted as part of a second study, on yellow fever vaccine responses in identical twins. From that report: Twins reportedly had a vaccine T cell response that seemed partly convergent, partly personalized.

This clonotype was sampled from a woman aged 18-29 years in good health. Sequences were obtained from memory (CD45RO+) T cells sorted from blood. V gene TRBV28 combines with J gene TRBJ2-3; D possibly uses TRBD1 or TRBD2 (6 bases each). The CDR3 coding sequence is TGTGCCAGCAGACCCGGCGGGACAATCGGTACAGATACGCAGTATTTT. It translates to CASRPGGTIGTDTQYF.